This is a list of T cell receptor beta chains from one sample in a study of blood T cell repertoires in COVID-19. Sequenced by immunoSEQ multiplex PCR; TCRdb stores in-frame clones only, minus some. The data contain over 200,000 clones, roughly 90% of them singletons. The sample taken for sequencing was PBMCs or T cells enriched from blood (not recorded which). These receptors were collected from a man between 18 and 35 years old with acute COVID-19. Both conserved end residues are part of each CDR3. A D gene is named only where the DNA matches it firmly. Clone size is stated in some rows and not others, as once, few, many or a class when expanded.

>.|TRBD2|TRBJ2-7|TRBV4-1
CASSSRTVGLAGDEARGYEQYF
TGCGCCAGCAGCTCGCGGACAGTCGGGCTAGCGGGAGACGAAGCGCGAGGCTACGAGCAGTACTTC
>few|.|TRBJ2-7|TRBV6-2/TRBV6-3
CASSYPTGHRVVDEQYF
TGTGCCAGCAGTTACCCCACCGGGCACAGGGTTGTAGACGAGCAGTACTTC
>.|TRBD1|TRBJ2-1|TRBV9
CASSVEPGQDNEQFF
TGTGCCAGCAGCGTAGAACCGGGACAGGACAATGAGCAGTTCTTC
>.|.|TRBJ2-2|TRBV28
CASSPGLSTGELFF
TGTGCCAGCAGCCCGGGACTGAGCACCGGGGAGCTGTTTTTT
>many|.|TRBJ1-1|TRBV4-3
CASSQDRTEAFF
TGCGCCAGCAGCCAAGACCGGACTGAAGCTTTCTTT
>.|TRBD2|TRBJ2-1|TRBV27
CASSLSMRGDEQFF
TGTGCCAGCAGTTTGTCGATGCGGGGGGATGAGCAGTTCTTC
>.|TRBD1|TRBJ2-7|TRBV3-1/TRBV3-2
CASSRDRDEQYF
TGTGCCAGCAGCCGCGACAGGGACGAGCAGTACTTC
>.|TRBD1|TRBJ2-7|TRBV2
CASSEQDRGDYEQYF
TGTGCCAGCAGTGAGCAGGACAGGGGCGACTACGAGCAGTACTTC
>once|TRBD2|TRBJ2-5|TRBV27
CASSLYASGKYQETQYF
TGTGCCAGCAGTTTATATGCTAGCGGGAAGTACCAAGAGACCCAGTACTTC
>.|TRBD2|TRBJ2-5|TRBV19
CASSILAATQETQYF
TGTGCCAGTAGTATACTAGCGGCAACCCAAGAGACCCAGTACTTC
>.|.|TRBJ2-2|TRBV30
CAWRARANTGELFF
TGTGCCTGGAGGGCCAGGGCGAACACCGGGGAGCTGTTTTTT
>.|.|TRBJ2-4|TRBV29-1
CSVVGQFENIQYF
TGCAGCGTTGTCGGACAGTTCGAGAACATTCAGTACTTC
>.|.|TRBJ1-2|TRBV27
CASSLTQGYGYTF
TGTGCCAGCAGTTTAACGCAGGGGTATGGCTACACCTTC
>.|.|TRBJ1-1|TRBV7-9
CASSLAAGDGAFF
TGTGCCAGCAGCTTAGCTGCAGGGGACGGAGCTTTCTTT
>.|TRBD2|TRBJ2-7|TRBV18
CASSIAGGLAYEQYF
TGTGCCAGCTCTATAGCGGGAGGCCTGGCCTACGAGCAGTACTTC
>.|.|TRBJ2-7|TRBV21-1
CASSKVWRVQTYEQYF
TGTGCCAGCAGCAAAGTTTGGCGGGTACAGACCTACGAGCAGTACTTC
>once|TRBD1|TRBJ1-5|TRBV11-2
CASSLGTGKQPQHF
TGTGCCAGCAGCTTAGGGACAGGGAAGCAGCCCCAGCATTTT
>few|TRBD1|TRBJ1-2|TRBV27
CASNDRGRGGYTF
TGTGCCAGCAACGACAGGGGGCGCGGTGGCTACACCTTC
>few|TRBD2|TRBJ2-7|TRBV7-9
CASSGTTHEQYF
TGTGCCAGTTCCGGGACTACCCACGAGCAGTACTTC
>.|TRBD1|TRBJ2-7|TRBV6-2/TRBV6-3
CASSSLTGNTYEQYF
TGTGCCAGCAGTTCCCTGACAGGGAACACCTACGAGCAGTACTTC
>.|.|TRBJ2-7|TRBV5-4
CASSLAGSYEQYF
TGTGCCAGCAGCTTGGCGGGAAGCTACGAGCAGTACTTC
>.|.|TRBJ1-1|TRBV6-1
CASSEDRVGTEAFF
TGTGCCAGCAGTGAAGACAGGGTAGGGACTGAAGCTTTCTTT
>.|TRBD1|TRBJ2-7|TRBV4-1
CASREFGQGPYEQYF
TGCGCCAGCAGAGAATTCGGACAGGGTCCCTACGAGCAGTACTTC
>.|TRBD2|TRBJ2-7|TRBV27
CASSLGTSGSSYEQYF
TGTGCCAGCAGTCTGGGGACTAGCGGGAGCTCCTACGAGCAGTACTTC
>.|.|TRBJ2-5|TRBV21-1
CASSKRCADYQETQYF
TGTGCCAGCAGCAAAAGGTGCGCAGACTACCAAGAGACCCAGTACTTC
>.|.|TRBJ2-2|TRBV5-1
CASRASLNTGELFF
TGCGCCAGCAGAGCTAGCCTGAACACCGGGGAGCTGTTTTTT